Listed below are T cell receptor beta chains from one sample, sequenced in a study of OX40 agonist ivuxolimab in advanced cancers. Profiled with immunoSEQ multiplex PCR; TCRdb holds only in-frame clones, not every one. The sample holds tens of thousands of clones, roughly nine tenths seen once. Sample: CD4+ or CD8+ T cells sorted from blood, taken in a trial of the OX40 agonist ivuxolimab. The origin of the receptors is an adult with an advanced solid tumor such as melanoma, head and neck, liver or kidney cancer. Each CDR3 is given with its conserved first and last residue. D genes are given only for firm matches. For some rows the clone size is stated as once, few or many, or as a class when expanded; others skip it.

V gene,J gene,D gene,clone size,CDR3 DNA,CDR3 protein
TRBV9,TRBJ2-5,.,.,TGTGCCAGCAGCGTAGATGGGGTTGCGGAGACCCAGTACTTC,CASSVDGVAETQYF
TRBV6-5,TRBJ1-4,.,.,TGTGCCAGCAGGTCCAGGGGTTATAATGAAAAACTGTTTTTT,CASRSRGYNEKLFF
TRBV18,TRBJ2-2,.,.,TGTGCCAGCTCACCAAACACAGACGACGGGGAGCTGTTTTTT,CASSPNTDDGELFF
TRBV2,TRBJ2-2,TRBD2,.,TGTGCCAGCAGCCCAACTAGCGGGAACACCGGGGAGCTGTTTTTT,CASSPTSGNTGELFF
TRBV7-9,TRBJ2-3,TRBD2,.,TGTGCCAGCAGCTTAACAGCGGGGGTCACAGATACGCAGTATTTT,CASSLTAGVTDTQYF
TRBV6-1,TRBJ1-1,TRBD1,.,TGTGCCAGCAGCCCGGGACAGCTGGGGACTGAAGCTTTCTTT,CASSPGQLGTEAFF
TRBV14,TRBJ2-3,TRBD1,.,TGTGCCAGCAGTTCCACCGGACAGGGGAGGTTTTCGACAGGCACAGATACGCAGTATTTT,CASSSTGQGRFSTGTDTQYF
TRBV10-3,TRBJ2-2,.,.,TGTGCCATCAGTGGGACGGTGAACACCGGGGAGCTGTTTTTT,CAISGTVNTGELFF
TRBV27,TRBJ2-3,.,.,TGTGCCAGCAGTGAGAGGCGGACGAGCACAGATACGCAGTATTTT,CASSERRTSTDTQYF
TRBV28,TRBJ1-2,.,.,TGTGCCAGCAGTTTATCGCGGGTGAGGGACTATGGCTACACCTTC,CASSLSRVRDYGYTF
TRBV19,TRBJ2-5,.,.,TGTGCCAGTAGTATACGGACGGGGTTAAGCGAGACCCAGTACTTC,CASSIRTGLSETQYF
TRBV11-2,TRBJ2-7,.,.,TGTGCCAGCAGCTTATCCGGGGGTATTTCCTACGAGCAGTACTTC,CASSLSGGISYEQYF
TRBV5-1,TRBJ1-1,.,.,TGCGCCAGCAGCTTGGATCTGGGGGACACTGAAGCTTTCTTT,CASSLDLGDTEAFF
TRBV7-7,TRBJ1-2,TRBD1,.,TGTGCTAGCAGCCCAGGACAGGGTACTTATGGCTACACCTTC,CASSPGQGTYGYTF
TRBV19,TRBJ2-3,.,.,TGTGCCAGTATGTCGCGGGGGCTTTTGACAGATACGCAGTATTTT,CASMSRGLLTDTQYF
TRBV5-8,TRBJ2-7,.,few,TGTGCCAGCAGCTTGGTCCACGGAGAGCAGTACTTC,CASSLVHGEQYF
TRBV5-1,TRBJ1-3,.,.,TGCGCCAGCAGCTTGGACAAACCAGCTACTGGAAACACCATATATTTT,CASSLDKPATGNTIYF
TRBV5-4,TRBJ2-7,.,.,TGTGCCAGCAGCGCGGACGGAGGGTCCTACGAGCAGTACTTC,CASSADGGSYEQYF
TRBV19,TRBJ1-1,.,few,TGTGCCAGTAGTATGTACACTGAAGCTTTCTTT,CASSMYTEAFF
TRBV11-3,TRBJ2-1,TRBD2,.,TGTGCCAGCAGCCCCACGGGGGGAGACAATGAGCAGTTCTTC,CASSPTGGDNEQFF
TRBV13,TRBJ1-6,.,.,TGTGCCAGCAGCTTAGTGGGGCGGACTAATTCACCCCTCCACTTT,CASSLVGRTNSPLHF
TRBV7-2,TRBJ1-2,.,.,TGTGCCAGCAGCTTAACAGAGGGGTATGGCTACACCTTC,CASSLTEGYGYTF
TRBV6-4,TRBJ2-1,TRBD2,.,TGTGCCAGCAGTGCCTCCGGGGGGGGATACAATGAGCAGTTCTTC,CASSASGGGYNEQFF
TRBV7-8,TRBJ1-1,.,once,TGTGCCAGCAGCTTAGGCGCGGGGAGATACACTGAAGCTTTCTTT,CASSLGAGRYTEAFF
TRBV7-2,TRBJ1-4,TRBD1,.,TGTGCCAGCAGCTTAGCGACAGGGTGGGCGGAAAAACTGTTTTTT,CASSLATGWAEKLFF
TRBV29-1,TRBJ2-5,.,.,TGCAGCGTTGGGTGGACAAAACGAGGGCAAGAGACCCAGTACTTC,CSVGWTKRGQETQYF
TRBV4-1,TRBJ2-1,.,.,TGCGCCAGCAGCCAAGCAGGCAGCTCCTACAATGAGCAGTTCTTC,CASSQAGSSYNEQFF
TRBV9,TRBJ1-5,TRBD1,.,TGTGCCAGCAGCGTTTCACAGGGGGGTCAGCCCCAGCATTTT,CASSVSQGGQPQHF
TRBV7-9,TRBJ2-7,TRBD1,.,TGTGCCAGCAGCTTTTCTCGACAGGGCTTCTACGAGCAGTACTTC,CASSFSRQGFYEQYF
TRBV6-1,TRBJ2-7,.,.,TGTGCCAGCGGGCGCGTAACCTACGAGCAGTACTTC,CASGRVTYEQYF
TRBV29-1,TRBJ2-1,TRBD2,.,TGCAGCGCCACAAAAAGCGGGAGGTCCCTCTCCTACAATGAGCAGTTCTTC,CSATKSGRSLSYNEQFF
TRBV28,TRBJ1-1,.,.,TGTGCCAGCAGTTTAGCACAGGTGGACACTGAAGCTTTCTTT,CASSLAQVDTEAFF
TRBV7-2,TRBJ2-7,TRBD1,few,TGTGCCAGCACCTTAACAGGGGGTTACGAGCAGTACTTC,CASTLTGGYEQYF
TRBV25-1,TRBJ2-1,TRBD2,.,TGTGCCAGCAGTGAGTTTAGCGGGAGGGCCTCCAATGAGCAGTTCTTC,CASSEFSGRASNEQFF
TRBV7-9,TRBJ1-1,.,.,TGTGCCAGCAGCTTAGATCTGGGAAACACTGAAGCTTTCTTT,CASSLDLGNTEAFF
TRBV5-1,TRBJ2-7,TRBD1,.,TGCGCCAGCAGCATTACGGGACAGACCTACGAGCAGTACTTC,CASSITGQTYEQYF
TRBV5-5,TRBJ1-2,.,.,TGTGCCAGCAGCTTATCTGTCGGGAGAGCTAACTATGGCTACACCTTC,CASSLSVGRANYGYTF
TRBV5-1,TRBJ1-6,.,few,TGCGCCAGCATGGGGGGGCAGGGGTTGAACTCACCCCTCCACTTT,CASMGGQGLNSPLHF
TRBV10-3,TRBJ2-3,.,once,TGTGCCATCGGGGTGGGGGCCACAGATACGCAGTATTTT,CAIGVGATDTQYF
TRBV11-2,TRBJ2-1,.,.,TGTGCCAGCAGCTTAGTAGGCAATGAGCAGTTCTTC,CASSLVGNEQFF
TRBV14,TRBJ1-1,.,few,TGTGCCAGCAGCCGGGACTTCTCGAACACTGAAGCTTTCTTT,CASSRDFSNTEAFF
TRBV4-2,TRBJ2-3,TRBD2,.,TGTGCCAGCAGCCAAGCCTTGTCTAGCGGGATAAGGGCAGATACGCAGTATTTT,CASSQALSSGIRADTQYF
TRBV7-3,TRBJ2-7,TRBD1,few,TGTGCCAGCAGCCCTACCGGGACAGACGACGACGAGCAGTACTTC,CASSPTGTDDDEQYF
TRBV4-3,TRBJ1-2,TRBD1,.,TGCGCCAGCAGCCCGGACAGGGGGCGCAACTATGGCTACACCTTC,CASSPDRGRNYGYTF
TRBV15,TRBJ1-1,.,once,TGTGCCACCAGCCTCGGGGAATACACTGAAGCTTTCTTT,CATSLGEYTEAFF
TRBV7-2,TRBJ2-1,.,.,TGTGCCAGCAGCTTAGCGCAGATCCTTACCGATGAGCAGTTCTTC,CASSLAQILTDEQFF
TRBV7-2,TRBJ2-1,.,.,TGTGCCAGCAGCTTAGCGGAGTCGAGCTCCTACAATGAGCAGTTCTTC,CASSLAESSSYNEQFF
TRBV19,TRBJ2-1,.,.,TGTGCCAGTAGTACCAGTGGACAGTACAATGAGCAGTTCTTC,CASSTSGQYNEQFF
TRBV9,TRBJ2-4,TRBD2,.,TGTGCCAGCAGCCACGGGGCGGGGGAAAACATTCAGTACTTC,CASSHGAGENIQYF
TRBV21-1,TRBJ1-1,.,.,TGTGCCAGCAGCAAAGGAGGGGGATGGGACACTGAAGCTTTCTTT,CASSKGGGWDTEAFF
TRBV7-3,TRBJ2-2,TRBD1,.,TGTGCCAGCAGCAGGGGACAGGGCGACACCGGGGAGCTGTTTTTT,CASSRGQGDTGELFF
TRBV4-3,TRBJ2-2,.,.,TGCGCCAGCAGCCAAGATAGAGCTGGCGGGGAGCTGTTTTTT,CASSQDRAGGELFF
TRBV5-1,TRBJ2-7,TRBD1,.,TGCGCCAGCAGCTTTCCCCCCCCGGGACAGGGAACCCTCTCCTACGAGCAGTACTTC,CASSFPPPGQGTLSYEQYF
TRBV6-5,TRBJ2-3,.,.,TGTGCCAGCAGTTACGGGATGACAGATACGCAGTATTTT,CASSYGMTDTQYF
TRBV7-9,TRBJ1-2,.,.,TGTGCCAGCAGCTTAGCACAGGGTTGGGAAGGCTACACCTTC,CASSLAQGWEGYTF
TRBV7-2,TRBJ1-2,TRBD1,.,TGTGCCAGCAGCCCTGACAGGGATTATGGCTACACCTTC,CASSPDRDYGYTF
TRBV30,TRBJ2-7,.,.,TGTGCCTGGAGCGAGGACAGAGGTTACGAGCAGTACTTC,CAWSEDRGYEQYF
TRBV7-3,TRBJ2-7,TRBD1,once,TGTGCCAGCAGCCCGGGACAGCTCTACGAGCAGTACTTC,CASSPGQLYEQYF